This TCR beta chain stems from a study of CD8 T cells in ankylosing spondylitis. This clonotype was counted at least ten times. Its antigen is undetermined. Quantitative barcoded 5'-RACE was used to prepare TCR beta libraries. Via MiXCR, TCRdb re-called the 5' RACE reads, giving one row per CDR3 protein. The sample consists of some 140,000 distinct CDR3 sequences, 7.3% of them appearing once. Findings and caveats of the study: In ankylosing spondylitis blood, a motif of fewer than 10 highly homologous TCR beta variants appeared characteristic.

The CDR3 is made up of 16 amino acids. Germline CDR1 is SGHRS and CDR2 is YFSETQ. The V and J ends lost 4 bases and 13 bases, in that order; junction bases with no gene match: 19. The J gene is TRBJ2-3, the V gene TRBV5-1; 9 bases match TRBD2. The sequence was collected from a female donor with ankylosing spondylitis or in good health (not recorded which). Sample: blood, either unsorted or a sorted T cell fraction (not recorded which). The chain's CDR3 is CASSPRWSGGTPPKYF. DNA for the CDR3: TGCGCCAGCAGCCCCCGTTGGAGCGGGGGGACCCCGCCGAAGTATTTT.